This T cell receptor (beta chain) was found in a study of cytomegalovirus exposure and HLA in healthy donors. The CDR3 totals 17 residues. Germline lookup yields CDR1 LNHDA and CDR2 SQIVND (reference sequence). Trimming took 1 base from V and 3 from J; bases not matched to a gene: 5. Use of 60 Vbeta and 13 Jbeta primers characterized the PCR. Sequencing was performed with immunoSEQ multiplex PCR; in TCRdb, only in-frame clones are kept and a portion is missing. Listed are 95,000 to 150,000 clones; about 2.2% falls within the top ten. The TCR originated in a man aged 35-49 years in good health and CMV-seronegative. Source material: PBMCs. V gene TRBV19 combines with J gene TRBJ2-6; 8 bases line up with TRBD1. The CDR3 nucleotides read TGTGCCAGTAGTATAGGTCAGGGGGCAGGTGGGGCCAACGTCCTGACTTTC. The encoded protein is CASSIGQGAGGANVLTF.